What follows describes a single T cell receptor (beta chain). The sample originates from a study of cytomegalovirus exposure and HLA in healthy donors. TCRdb keeps only in-frame clones here, not all; method: immunoSEQ multiplex PCR. The sample has 130,000 to 150,000 clones, 75% to 90% seen once. The V gene end was trimmed by 3 bases and the J gene end by 3 bases; junction bases not matched to a gene: 5. The CDR3 length is 16 residues. CDR1 is WSHSY, CDR2 SAAADI, per germline. From the 120-subject validation cohort, which was separate from the roughly 690-subject first cohort, the donors were drawn. Input material: PBMCs. The gene calls are TRBV10-2 and TRBJ2-6; 7 bases fit TRBD1. This clonotype originated in a woman under 30 in good health and CMV-seropositive. CDR3 coding DNA: TGCGCCAGCAGTGAACCGAGGGGGCATGGGGCCAACGTCCTGACTTTC. Its translation is CASSEPRGHGANVLTF.